This T cell receptor (beta chain) came from a study of radiotherapy plus CTLA-4 blockade in lung cancer. Per the germline V gene, CDR1 is LNHDA and CDR2 is SQIVND (reference sequence). Trimming left V 3 bases short and J 7 bases short, with 18 bases between. This CDR3 region has 15 residues. Some clones are missing from TCRdb's copy, which holds only in-frame ones; the method was immunoSEQ multiplex PCR. The table has 55,000 or so clones, around four fifths seen once; the top ten hold 6% to 7.5%. The J gene is TRBJ2-5, the V gene TRBV19; weak D call: TRBD2 (6 bases). The TCR sequence derives from a human donor with non-small cell lung cancer whose response to radiotherapy plus ipilimumab could not be evaluated. Sequencing was performed on peripheral blood, taken from a patient treated with radiotherapy plus ipilimumab. The CDR3 loop reads CASSIQGGSGATQYF. Written as DNA, the CDR3 is TGTGCCAGTAGTATCCAAGGAGGTTCGGGAGCGACCCAGTACTTC.